This T cell receptor beta chain was captured by sequencing in a study of cytomegalovirus exposure and HLA in healthy donors (dated by TCRdb to 2016 to 2017). Notes on the research overall: According to an earlier analysis of 587 of the donors, about 179 million T cells yielded over 90 million unique TCR beta sequences and less than 300 Gb of sequence data. The T cell repertoires of under 750 subjects were profiled by immunosequencing and related to cytomegalovirus serostatus. An early release that covered approximately 600 HLA-typed donors contained 300 to 350 gigabases of sequencing data and roughly 84 million unique TCR sequences. Along with the approximately 700-subject first cohort, a separate validation cohort of roughly 110 different subjects was used. HLA typing included class I and class II loci at four-digit resolution. Donor age, sex, ethnicity and CMV serostatus were collected together with the repertoire data. The genetic ancestry cluster associated with self-reported Caucasian donors included about 84% of the roughly 400 genotyped donors. In a later analysis, previously published TCR beta repertoires from fewer than 750 donors were re-analyzed and high-resolution HLA genotyping was added so that TCR occurrence patterns could be studied. Every discovery cohort repertoire had been produced on one sequencing platform. In an earlier analysis of a few hundred of the donors, high-throughput TCR beta sequencing was used to judge whether each TCR beta V gene segment behaved as functional or pseudogenic. To predict cytomegalovirus infection status, the study combined high-throughput TCR immunosequencing, statistical association of individual TCRs with disease status, and machine learning. Because of strong linkage in the cohort, five DR-DQ haplotypes were treated as single units for association and clustering. Typing coverage differed by locus: A, B, C, DRB1 and DQB1 were typed in roughly 620-640 donors, DQA1 in about 510, DPA1 in around 610, and DPB1 in 450 to 490. The study aimed to test whether signatures of past pathogen exposure could be identified by cataloging public T cell receptors. Across about 380 genotyped donors of the cohort, an average of about 220,000 unique TCR beta nucleotide sequences per donor were sequenced, and 15% to 20% of those sequences were non-productive. Genome-wide SNP genotypes for about three fifths of the roughly 670 donors were used in a later genetic analysis, which treated that subset as a discovery cohort. Rather than drawing on any new phenotypic data, the later analysis identified candidate immune exposures from TCR beta sequences and the way those sequences occurred across donors. Study-wide findings and limitations: V-gene and J-gene trimming of TCR beta chains was associated with a missense DCLRE1C variant in a later genetic analysis, and the association was replicated in an independent cohort. Presence/absence analyses assumed roughly uniform sequencing depth across donors, an assumption that may not hold. A total of fewer than 200 TCR beta chains were listed by the study as associated with cytomegalovirus. Three of the identified cytomegalovirus-associated TCR beta chains were confirmed in vitro to be specific for cytomegalovirus antigens. Only TCR beta chains were sequenced in this cohort, and the absence of alpha or paired-chain data limited detectable features. In a later analysis, HLA-associated TCR beta chains showed more clonal expansion and lower generation probabilities than non-associated chains that were equally common. Because some donors lacked HLA typing at each locus, the association tests relied only on the typed subset. According to a later analysis, parvovirus B19, influenza, CMV and Epstein-Barr virus appeared linked to several top co-occurrence clusters. A later analysis found that TCR association rates varied across HLA loci, with DRB1 alleles showing the most associated TCRs and HLA-C alleles the fewest. Most CMV-associated TCR beta chains appeared to be HLA-restricted in a later analysis, and the HLA associations seemed to be driven largely by CMV exposure. At a false discovery rate of 0.05, a later analysis linked roughly 17,000 TCR beta sequences to specific HLA alleles. Most TCR sequences were observed very rarely across donors, whereas some public TCRs were present in many individuals. The classifier was reported to diagnose cytomegalovirus status with high specificity and sensitivity in both the original and validation cohorts. Because the 87-base-pair reads could not distinguish some IMGT-functional V segments, including TRBV6-2 and TRBV6-3, those segments were excluded. For the cohort, immune exposure information was limited to CMV serostatus. A cluster of highly shared sequence variants was judged likely to represent a technical artifact of the sequencing pipeline. In an earlier analysis of some 550 of the donors, most TCR beta V segments were observed in productive rearrangements about 90% or about 30% of the time, broadly matching IMGT annotations. A later genetic analysis reported fewer N-insertions in productive TCRs among donors in an Asian-associated ancestry cluster than the approximately 700-donor mean. Because counts were too low, seventeen rarely observed V segments, including chromosome 9 orphons, were excluded from the earlier analysis of a few hundred of the donors. The authors suggested that the approach could potentially be extended to other disease states and immunological phenotypes. A further reported finding was that TCR beta sequences accurately predicted the HLA-A and HLA-B alleles for most subjects in the first cohort. Linkage disequilibrium might explain the correlated functional status among segregating V segments, but an unknown experimental factor could not be excluded. When HLA alleles, especially DR and DQ, strongly co-occurred, TCR associations were difficult to assign to individual alleles.

A word on this clone: Its specific antigen is unknown.

The library was prepared using the immunoSEQ multiplex PCR assay. A mixture of 60 forward primers for TCR Vbeta segments and 13 reverse primers for TCR Jbeta segments was used in the multiplex PCR. The CDR3 region of rearranged TCR beta genes was amplified from genomic DNA with a multiplex PCR assay. On the Illumina HiSeq System, the amplified TCR beta libraries were sequenced as 87-base-pair reads. The study's processing was this. Across the 670 or so repertoires, a later analysis counted 60 million to 90 million unique TCR beta chains, around 11 million of which were shared by at least two donors. Raw reads were error-corrected and collapsed into unique sequences by a nearest-neighbor algorithm in which closely related sequences were merged to remove PCR and sequencing errors. V, D and J gene segments were assigned by aligning CDR3 sequences to IMGT reference sequences. For a sequence to be retained, a match of at least six nucleotides was required to both a V gene segment and a J gene segment. A rearrangement counted as productive if the CDR3 had no stop codons and remained in frame with V and J, and every other rearrangement counted as non-productive. CDR3 was defined by IMGT convention, running from the second conserved V-encoded cysteine to the conserved J-encoded phenylalanine. The earlier analysis of 500 to 750 of the donors excluded any sequence lacking an unambiguous match to a single V gene segment. An earlier analysis of 587 of the donors called V segments functional above 56.7% productive rearrangements and segregating when the between-donor standard deviation exceeded 5%. A statistical classification framework was developed to diagnose cytomegalovirus status using the catalog of TCR beta chain sequences. V and J gene assignment, in a later analysis, came from comparing TCR nucleotide sequences with IMGT/GENE-DB human TR gene sequences. A later analysis assigned CDR3 sequences and most-parsimonious VDJ recombination scenarios with the TCRdist pipeline. In a later analysis, every TCR beta chain was defined by the combination of its CDR3 amino acid sequence and its V-gene family, and reads without a unique V-gene family were dropped. In a later analysis, 550 to 650 highly shared, low-generation-probability nucleotide sequences were removed to address suspected cross-contamination and a sequencing artifact. In a later analysis, a clonal expansion index was calculated for each public chain from normalized within-repertoire ranks of inferred template counts. A later analysis computed generation probabilities with a VDJ recombination model fitted to out-of-frame rearrangements, and checked the results against IGoR. A later analysis scored TCR-TCR, TCR-HLA and TCR-CMV co-occurrence with hypergeometric tests, applying a repertoire-size bias correction to TCR pairs. In a later analysis, false discovery rates were estimated by permuting HLA or CMV assignments 20 times. A later analysis grouped co-occurring TCRs with DBSCAN, adding TCRdist sequence similarity when clustering within HLA-allele-positive subsets. Repertoires with fewer than 30,000 or more than 120,000 public chains, plus five repertoires with anomalous nucleotide sharing, were excluded from co-occurrence clustering. TCRdb holds this immuneACCESS table with in-frame rearrangements only. Some clones are missing; in checked studies, unresolved V genes explain under half, and the rest has no known cause. That table gives V, J and clone size, and the DNA gave D and trimming. In this sample's table one finds some 120,000 clones. Roughly 2% of the sample comes from the top ten.

CDR3 length: 14 amino acids, cysteine to phenylalanine. Only the CDR3 portion is preserved as DNA: 42 bases, with reading frame beginning at the first base. Taken from the germline V gene (reference sequence), the CDR1 and CDR2 loops are LNHDA and SQIVND. V was cut back by 6 bases and J by 2 bases, leaving a gap of 11 bases between them. The cohort comprised fewer than 750 healthy bone marrow donors. At the time of sampling, every cohort member was nominally healthy, though immune exposures that went unrecorded were likely present. The donor was CMV seronegative and belonged to the group of 350 or so seronegative cohort members. A peripheral blood sample was collected from each donor, and TCR beta sequencing was performed on peripheral blood mononuclear cells. The Qiagen DNeasy Blood Extraction Kit was used to extract genomic DNA from the blood cell samples.

Sequences were obtained from PBMCs. This receptor chain uses TRBV19 and TRBJ1-5; the D segment could be TRBD1, given 5 matching bases. The clonotype was recovered from a woman aged 55-69 years in good health and CMV-seronegative. The nucleotides are TGTGCCAGTAGGGGGGGAGGCGGCAATCAGCCCCAGCATTTT. The translation is CASRGGGGNQPQHF.